The clone carrying this T cell receptor (beta chain) turned up a few times. This CDR3 contains 17 residues. Looked up from germline, CDR1 is SNHLY and CDR2 is FYNNEI. Trimming left V 0 bases short and J 0 bases short, with 12 bases between. Generated by immunoSEQ multiplex PCR, the TCRdb table keeps only in-frame clones and is missing some. The data contain approximately 7,200 clones, around 85% of them seen just once; the ten biggest clones take up 2.5% to 3.5%. These data are taken from a study of lymphopenia after photon versus proton radiotherapy. J is TRBJ1-3 and V is TRBV2; D is ambiguous. The material sequenced was peripheral blood, taken from a patient treated with photon-based radiotherapy. This TCR came from a woman between 65 and 79 years old with pancreatic cancer. The CDR3 nucleotides read TGTGCCAGCAGTGAAGCGGGCAGGAGAAGCTCTGGAAACACCATATATTTT. Protein: CASSEAGRRSSGNTIYF.